This T cell receptor beta chain was sequenced during a study of T cell responses to AZD1222 COVID-19 vaccine. Study-level findings and limits: At 160-218 and 743-854, vaccine-associated CD4 TCRs were dominant, and they spanned spike. There were repertoire samples only from the period after the peak T cell response.

Some clones are missing from TCRdb's copy, which holds only in-frame ones; the method was immunoSEQ multiplex PCR. The data hold 80,000 to 100,000 clones, with 70% to 90% observed a single time. The germline V and J ends were trimmed by 8 bases and 4 bases, with 15 bases remaining between them. The CDR3 sequence is 13 residues long. Germline assignment: CDR1 SNHLY and CDR2 FYNNEI. With regard to this clone: Its antigen is unknown.

The source material was peripheral blood, sampled on day 0 of AZD1222 vaccination. The clonotype comes from an adult in good health. This chain joins TRBV2 and TRBJ2-7, with unresolved D. CDR3 sequence reads: CASRGSFLYEQYF. Here the CDR3 DNA reads TGTGCCAGCCGTGGGTCTTTCCTATACGAGCAGTACTTC.